This T cell receptor (beta chain) was found in a study of graft-versus-host responses after intestinal transplantation. Study-wide background: Once they had received anti-thymocyte globulin induction, all recipients took tacrolimus and steroids for three to four years.

Study-level findings and limits: Recipient marrow held GvH clones, some first seen in ileum or blood. Early post-transplant declines in HvG were associated with peak levels of circulating GvH clones.

The V gene end was trimmed by 4 bases and the J gene end by 8 bases; junction bases not matched to a gene: 10. Germline V gene sequence: CDR1 SNHLY, CDR2 FYNNEI. The CDR3 runs 14 residues. Data came from immunoSEQ multiplex PCR; TCRdb stores just in-frame clones and leaves some out. The sample yields 90,000 to 120,000 clones, roughly nine tenths seen once. In the case of this clone: Its antigen is still unknown.

This material consisted of unstimulated CD4+ T cells sorted from spleen or lymph node cells, taken before intestinal transplant. V and J are TRBV2 and TRBJ1-1; TRBD1 matches 7 bases. This receptor was taken from a human donor who received an intestinal transplant. CDR3 sequence (DNA): TGTGCCAGCAGTGTGCGCGAAGAGGGGGCCGAAGCTTTCTTT. This encodes CASSVREEGAEAFF. The complete variable domain, with remaining parts taken from reference TRBV2 and TRBJ1-1, reads EPEVTQTPSHQVTQMGQEVILRCVPISNHLYFYWYRQILGQKVEFLVSFYNNEISEKSEIFDDQFSVERPDGSNFTLKIRSTKLEDSAMYFCASSVREEGAEAFFGQGTRLTVV.